The 16 T cell receptor beta chains in this list originate from one sample, sequenced in a study of blood T cell repertoires in COVID-19. The data were produced by immunoSEQ multiplex PCR, yet TCRdb's version contains in-frame clones alone and is incomplete. The data contain some 200,000 clones, approximately 81% of them singletons. The sequencing sample was made of peripheral blood. Receptors were obtained from a woman over 75 with active or convalescent COVID-19.

This clone appeared a single time. The chain carries TRBV10-3 and TRBJ1-2; the D gene is possibly TRBD1 (6 bases). V lost 3 bases to trimming and J lost 6 bases, with 11 bases between them. The germline CDR1 and CDR2 sequences are ENHRY and SYGVKD. There are 13 residues in the CDR3. The CDR3 coding sequence is TGTGCCATCAGTGACTCTGGGGGCAATGGCTACACCTTC. Protein sequence: CAISDSGGNGYTF.

J is TRBJ2-2 and V is TRBV11-3, with D possibly matching TRBD2 (6 bases). CDR3 length equals 14 residues. Germline lookup yields CDR1 SGHNT and CDR2 YENEEA. V was clipped by 7 bases and J by 7 bases, with 16 bases between them. CDR3 in amino acids: CASNGKGTGGELFF. In DNA form, the CDR3 reads TGTGCCAGCAACGGGAAGGGGACTGGCGGGGAGCTGTTTTTT.

This chain uses TRBV10-3 with TRBJ2-7; 7 nucleotides line up with TRBD1. With V trimmed by 11 bases and J by 7 bases, 8 bases remained unmatched. The CDR3 covers 11 residues. CDR1 ENHRY and CDR2 SYGVKD come from the germline V gene. CDR3 nucleotides: TGTGCCTCGGGACAGCAATCGGAGCAGTACTTC. It yields the protein CASGQQSEQYF.

The chain is built from TRBV5-4 and TRBJ2-2, with TRBD2 matching over 11 bases. CDR3 length: 16 residues. Germline CDR1 and CDR2: SGHNT and YYREEE (reference sequence). The trim removed 3 bases at V and 2 bases at J, leaving 3 bases unmatched. The CDR3 nucleotides are TGTGCCAGCAGCTCGGGACTAGCGGTTAACACCGGGGAGCTGTTTTTT. It encodes CASSSGLAVNTGELFF.

The rearrangement links TRBV9 to TRBJ2-3, with 11 bases matching TRBD1. The CDR3 loop spans 14 amino acids. Germline loops: CDR1 SGDLS, CDR2 YYNGEE. Trimming cost V 3 bases and J 5 bases; bases outside gene matches: 2. The DNA of the CDR3 is TGTGCCAGCAGCGCAGGGACAGGGGGAGATACGCAGTATTTT. Its translation is CASSAGTGGDTQYF.

This chain links TRBV3-1 (or the pseudogene TRBV3-2) with TRBJ1-1; D possibly corresponds to TRBD1 (5 bases). The germline V gene has CDR1 LGHDT and CDR2 YNNKEL (reference sequence). V lost 2 bases to trimming and J lost 0 bases, with 10 bases between them. This CDR3 contains 15 residues. The CDR3, as DNA: TGTGCCAGCAGCCAATTTGACAGATTGAACACTGAAGCTTTCTTT. Its protein is CASSQFDRLNTEAFF.

This CDR3 is CATSAENQPQHF. Here the CDR3 DNA reads TGTGCCACCAGTGCCGAGAATCAGCCCCAGCATTTT. This sequence joins TRBV24-1 and TRBJ1-5; D is uncertain. This CDR3 has 12 residues. The germline V gene encodes CDR1 KGHDR and CDR2 SFDVKD. V dropped 5 bases and J dropped 4 bases, with 5 bases sitting between them.

The rearrangement joins TRBV13 to TRBJ2-3, with D possibly matching TRBD2 (6 bases). Trimming pared 5 bases from V and 3 bases from J, leaving 12 bases between. CDR3 length: 14 residues. CDR1 and CDR2 from the germline V gene are PRHDT and FYEKMQ (reference sequence). The CDR3 bases are TGTGCCAGCAGCCTTGGGACTCCAACAGATACGCAGTATTTT. Protein sequence: CASSLGTPTDTQYF. The variable domain in full, completed from reference TRBV13 and TRBJ2-3, reads AAGVIQSPRHLIKEKRETATLKCYPIPRHDTVYWYQQGPGQDPQFLISFYEKMQSDKGSIPDRFSAQQFSDYHSELNMSSLELGDSALYFCASSLGTPTDTQYFGPGTRLTVL.

This clone was counted a few times. The V call is TRBV5-1, the J call TRBJ1-6; TRBD1 aligns across 9 bases. J lost 9 bases, V lost 5 bases, and 12 bases had no gene match. The length of the CDR3 is 16 residues. CDR1 and CDR2 from the germline V gene are SGHRS and YFSETQ. The CDR3 coding sequence is TGCGCCAGCAGGCTCGTACCGGGACAGGGCGTTTCACCCCTCCACTTT. This translates into CASRLVPGQGVSPLHF.

This sequence joins TRBV6-5 and TRBJ1-2; TRBD1 is a possible D gene (6 bases). Germline CDR1 MNHEY, CDR2 SVGAGI. Trimming stripped 10 bases from V and 2 bases from J, with 17 bases between. The CDR3 totals 14 residues. This CDR3 reads CAINKGETNYGYTF. In nucleotides, the CDR3 is TGTGCCATAAACAAGGGGGAAACCAACTATGGCTACACCTTC.

The genes are TRBV5-1 and TRBJ2-2; a weak D match, TRBD2 (5 bases). Germline values: CDR1 SGHRS, CDR2 YFSETQ. V lost 1 base to trimming and J lost 4 bases, with 8 bases between them. The CDR3 loop spans 14 amino acids. DNA for the CDR3: TGCGCCAGCAGCTTGCTCGGGGTCACCGGGGAGCTGTTTTTT. It is translated as CASSLLGVTGELFF.

V usage is TRBV9 and J usage is TRBJ2-1, with D possibly matching TRBD2 (6 bases). V was shortened by 3 bases and J by 4 bases, with 14 bases between the two germline ends. Germline V gene lookup returns CDR1 SGDLS and CDR2 YYNGEE. The CDR3 is 15 residues long. The CDR3 spells CASSGPGLSYNEQFF. The CDR3 nucleotides read TGTGCCAGCAGCGGCCCGGGACTCTCTTACAATGAGCAGTTCTTC.

This chain connects TRBV7-3 to TRBJ2-3; the match to TRBD1 covers 7 bases. Germline CDR1 reads SGHTA; CDR2 reads FQGTGA. V trimming: 5 bases; J trimming: 2 bases; junction bases outside the gene matches: 4. The CDR3 is 14 amino acids. This CDR3 reads CASSPGQSTDTQYF. CDR3 nucleotides: TGTGCCAGCAGCCCGGGACAGTCCACAGATACGCAGTATTTT.

CDR3 protein: CSASSGEIQYEQYF. The CDR3 nucleotides are TGCAGTGCTAGTAGCGGGGAAATTCAATACGAGCAGTACTTC. The chain couples TRBV20-1 to TRBJ2-7; 8 bases match TRBD2. The CDR3 contains 14 residues. CDR1 is DFQATT, CDR2 SNEGSKA, per germline (reference sequence). V lost 3 bases and J lost 4; bases outside the gene matches: 8.

The chain couples TRBV7-2 to TRBJ1-1; D may be TRBD1 (5 bases). The CDR3 sequence is 13 residues long. CDR1 is SGHTA, CDR2 FQGNSA, per germline. V lost 1 base to trimming and J lost 7 bases, with 10 bases between them. CDR3 sequence (DNA): TGTGCCAGCAGCTTAGTTACAGGAGTTGAAGCTTTCTTT. Residues: CASSLVTGVEAFF.

The V gene is TRBV9, the J gene TRBJ1-2, with D maybe TRBD1 (6 bases). CDR3 length: 16 residues. CDR1 and CDR2 (germline): SGDLS, YYNGEE. With 0 bases removed from V and 8 bases from J, the gap between germline ends came to 20 bases. The CDR3 sequence is CASSVVPGDRIGGYTF. Written as DNA, the CDR3 is TGTGCCAGCAGCGTAGTCCCAGGCGACAGGATAGGCGGCTACACCTTC. The full variable domain, in which reference TRBV9 and TRBJ1-2 provide the parts outside the CDR3, is DSGVTQTPKHLITATGQRVTLRCSPRSGDLSVYWYQQSLDQGLQFLIQYYNGEERAKGNILERFSAQQFPDLHSELNLSSLELGDSALYFCASSVVPGDRIGGYTFGSGTRLTVV.